This T cell receptor (beta chain) was sequenced in a study of cytomegalovirus exposure and HLA in healthy donors. Study conclusions and caveats: As a later analysis showed, a missense DCLRE1C variant was linked to trimming of TCR beta V- and J-genes.

A note on this clone: Its target is unknown.

Donors were ostensibly healthy at sampling, although undocumented immune exposures were probable. The PCR made use of 60 Vbeta and 13 Jbeta primers. The data were produced by immunoSEQ multiplex PCR, yet TCRdb's version contains in-frame clones alone and is incomplete. The sample includes 45,000 to 55,000 clones. The CDR3 is 16 amino acids. The V and J ends lost 4 bases and 5 bases, in that order; junction bases with no gene match: 5. Germline-derived CDR1 and CDR2 are SGHNT and YENEEA. The chain has TRBV11-3 and TRBJ2-1; 13 bases match TRBD2. The source is a woman in her fifties or sixties in good health and CMV-seropositive. The sequencing sample was made of PBMCs. DNA of the CDR3: TGTGCCAGCAGCTCGGAGGGACTAGCGGGACACAATGAGCAGTTCTTC. Its protein is CASSSEGLAGHNEQFF.